The rows below give T cell receptor beta chains drawn from one sample of a study of blood T cell repertoires in COVID-19. Sequenced by immunoSEQ multiplex PCR; TCRdb stores in-frame clones only, minus some. The sample shows approximately 26,000 clones, roughly 89% of them seen only once. Sample: peripheral blood. These receptors came from a human donor in a cohort sampled during active COVID-19. The CDR3 runs from the conserved cysteine through the conserved F or W. The order of the fields is J gene, clone size, V gene, D gene, CDR3 DNA, CDR3 protein. A D gene is named only where the DNA matches it firmly. Clone size, where shown, is once, few, many, or a class for clones that have expanded.

J gene: TRBJ2-3; clone size: once; V gene: TRBV27; D gene: TRBD1; CDR3 DNA: TGTGCCAGCAGTTTCCTGGACAGGGACCGCACAGATACGCAGTATTTT; CDR3 protein: CASSFLDRDRTDTQYF
J gene: TRBJ2-3; clone size: .; V gene: TRBV6-5; D gene: .; CDR3 DNA: TGTGCCAGCAGTCGTGACAGCGAAGGCACAGATACGCAGTATTTT; CDR3 protein: CASSRDSEGTDTQYF
J gene: TRBJ1-5; clone size: .; V gene: TRBV19; D gene: TRBD1; CDR3 DNA: TGTGCCAGTAGTGACAGGGTAGGCCAGCCCCAGCATTTT; CDR3 protein: CASSDRVGQPQHF
J gene: TRBJ2-5; clone size: .; V gene: TRBV6-5; D gene: TRBD2; CDR3 DNA: TGTGCCATTTCCGGGACTAGCGGACAGACCCAGTACTTC; CDR3 protein: CAISGTSGQTQYF
J gene: TRBJ2-1; clone size: .; V gene: TRBV9; D gene: TRBD2; CDR3 DNA: TGTGCCAGCAGCGTATACCCCCCAGGACTAGCGGGGGGTCTCTCCTACAATGAGCAGTTCTTC; CDR3 protein: CASSVYPPGLAGGLSYNEQFF
J gene: TRBJ2-1; clone size: .; V gene: TRBV10-1; D gene: .; CDR3 DNA: TGCGCCAGCAGTGAGGGGGCACCCTACAATGAGCAGTTCTTC; CDR3 protein: CASSEGAPYNEQFF
J gene: TRBJ2-7; clone size: .; V gene: TRBV30; D gene: TRBD2; CDR3 DNA: TGTGCCTGGAGTTTCCTAGCGGGGGGGTACGAGCAGTACTTC; CDR3 protein: CAWSFLAGGYEQYF
J gene: TRBJ2-5; clone size: .; V gene: TRBV6-2/TRBV6-3; D gene: TRBD2; CDR3 DNA: TGTGCCAGCAGTTACTCTCGCGGGAGTGGCGAGACCCAGTACTTC; CDR3 protein: CASSYSRGSGETQYF
J gene: TRBJ1-2; clone size: .; V gene: TRBV28; D gene: TRBD1; CDR3 DNA: TGTGCCAGCAGTTTCGGGACAGGGGGCGGATTATATGGCTACACCTTC; CDR3 protein: CASSFGTGGGLYGYTF
J gene: TRBJ1-1; clone size: .; V gene: TRBV9; D gene: .; CDR3 DNA: TGTGCCAGCAGCGTAGGGCCCGAGAACACTGAAGCTTTCTTT; CDR3 protein: CASSVGPENTEAFF
J gene: TRBJ2-3; clone size: .; V gene: TRBV7-3; D gene: TRBD2; CDR3 DNA: TGTGCCAGCAGCTTAAACGGACTAGCGGGAGGGCCGGGAGTGTATTTT; CDR3 protein: CASSLNGLAGGPGVYF
J gene: TRBJ1-4; clone size: .; V gene: TRBV6-5; D gene: .; CDR3 DNA: TGTGCCAGCAGTTACTCGAGGGGGAGAGGGGCTGAAAAACTGTTTTTT; CDR3 protein: CASSYSRGRGAEKLFF
J gene: TRBJ1-1; clone size: .; V gene: TRBV7-9; D gene: TRBD1; CDR3 DNA: TGTGCCAGCAGCCGAGACCCCGGGACAGGGGGCGGAAGGACTGAAGCTTTCTTT; CDR3 protein: CASSRDPGTGGGRTEAFF
J gene: TRBJ2-1; clone size: .; V gene: TRBV15; D gene: TRBD2; CDR3 DNA: TGTGCCACCAGCAGAGACCGGGGGGGGTACAATGAGCAGTTCTTC; CDR3 protein: CATSRDRGGYNEQFF
J gene: TRBJ2-3; clone size: .; V gene: TRBV4-2; D gene: TRBD2; CDR3 DNA: TGTGCCAGCAGCCAAGCTAAGGCGGGGGAGAGCACAGATACGCAGTATTTT; CDR3 protein: CASSQAKAGESTDTQYF
J gene: TRBJ2-1; clone size: .; V gene: TRBV15; D gene: .; CDR3 DNA: TGTGCCACCAGCAGAGGATCGCGAGTGGATGAGCAGTTCTTC; CDR3 protein: CATSRGSRVDEQFF
J gene: TRBJ1-2; clone size: .; V gene: TRBV4-2; D gene: TRBD1; CDR3 DNA: TGTGCCAGCAGCCACGGGAACAGGGGGGGGAACTATGGCTACACCTTC; CDR3 protein: CASSHGNRGGNYGYTF
J gene: TRBJ2-3; clone size: .; V gene: TRBV4-2; D gene: .; CDR3 DNA: TGTGCCAGCAAAGGGGCCACAGATACGCAGTATTTT; CDR3 protein: CASKGATDTQYF
J gene: TRBJ2-2; clone size: once; V gene: TRBV6-5; D gene: TRBD1; CDR3 DNA: TGTGCCAGCAGAACGGGACAGGGGTACACCGGGGAGCTGTTTTTT; CDR3 protein: CASRTGQGYTGELFF
J gene: TRBJ2-7; clone size: .; V gene: TRBV4-1; D gene: .; CDR3 DNA: TGCGCCAGCAGCGGCGGTGGCGGGCGGTACGAGCAGTACTTC; CDR3 protein: CASSGGGGRYEQYF
J gene: TRBJ2-4; clone size: .; V gene: TRBV5-1; D gene: TRBD2; CDR3 DNA: TGCGCCAGCAGCTTGGGGGAGGGGTTAACCAAAAACATTCAGTACTTC; CDR3 protein: CASSLGEGLTKNIQYF
J gene: TRBJ2-1; clone size: .; V gene: TRBV4-1; D gene: TRBD2; CDR3 DNA: TGCGCCAGCAGCCAAGGTTGGACTAGCGGGATATACAATGAGCAGTTCTTC; CDR3 protein: CASSQGWTSGIYNEQFF
J gene: TRBJ2-1; clone size: .; V gene: TRBV19; D gene: .; CDR3 DNA: TGTGCCAGTAGTAGCCGGGGGTCGTGGTATGAGCAGTTCTTC; CDR3 protein: CASSSRGSWYEQFF
J gene: TRBJ1-2; clone size: .; V gene: TRBV7-9; D gene: .; CDR3 DNA: TGTGCCAGCAGTCCTCAGTTGTCTGGCTACACCTTC; CDR3 protein: CASSPQLSGYTF
J gene: TRBJ2-7; clone size: .; V gene: TRBV5-4; D gene: .; CDR3 DNA: TGTGCCAGCAGCTCCTTCGGGGGAAGTATTCAGATGGGCGAGCAGTACTTC; CDR3 protein: CASSSFGGSIQMGEQYF
J gene: TRBJ2-1; clone size: .; V gene: TRBV30; D gene: .; CDR3 DNA: TGTGCCTACTCACGGGACATTGAGCAGTTCTTC; CDR3 protein: CAYSRDIEQFF
J gene: TRBJ1-3; clone size: .; V gene: TRBV2; D gene: TRBD1; CDR3 DNA: TGTGCCAGCAGCACCGGGCAGGGGGGAGGAAACACCATATATTTT; CDR3 protein: CASSTGQGGGNTIYF
J gene: TRBJ1-2; clone size: few; V gene: TRBV19; D gene: .; CDR3 DNA: TGTGCCAGTAGTTCATACAGGCGTAGCTACACCTTC; CDR3 protein: CASSSYRRSYTF
J gene: TRBJ2-1; clone size: .; V gene: TRBV9; D gene: TRBD2; CDR3 DNA: TGTGCCAGCAGCGAAGGGACTAGCGGGAGTCTATCCTACAATGAGCAGTTCTTC; CDR3 protein: CASSEGTSGSLSYNEQFF
J gene: TRBJ1-4; clone size: .; V gene: TRBV9; D gene: TRBD1; CDR3 DNA: TGTGCCAGCAGCGAGGGGGCCGGGCCTGTTAATGAAAAACTGTTTTTT; CDR3 protein: CASSEGAGPVNEKLFF
J gene: TRBJ2-1; clone size: .; V gene: TRBV2; D gene: TRBD2; CDR3 DNA: TGTGCCAGCAGGACGGCGGGGGGGCCTTATGAGCAGTTCTTC; CDR3 protein: CASRTAGGPYEQFF
J gene: TRBJ2-5; clone size: .; V gene: TRBV5-1; D gene: TRBD2; CDR3 DNA: TGCGCCAGCCGGAACGGTGGAACTAGCGGGGGCCAAGAGACCCAGTACTTC; CDR3 protein: CASRNGGTSGGQETQYF
J gene: TRBJ1-6; clone size: .; V gene: TRBV5-1; D gene: .; CDR3 DNA: TGCGCCAGCAGCTTGGATCCGGGAAGTTCACCCCTCCACTTT; CDR3 protein: CASSLDPGSSPLHF
J gene: TRBJ2-2; clone size: .; V gene: TRBV2; D gene: .; CDR3 DNA: TGTGCCAGCAGTCGAACGGGGGAAGCCGGGGAGCTGTTTTTT; CDR3 protein: CASSRTGEAGELFF
J gene: TRBJ2-2; clone size: .; V gene: TRBV28; D gene: TRBD1; CDR3 DNA: TGTGCCAGCACCCTGACAGGGGGGAACACCGGGGAGCTGTTTTTT; CDR3 protein: CASTLTGGNTGELFF
J gene: TRBJ1-2; clone size: .; V gene: TRBV29-1; D gene: .; CDR3 DNA: TGCAGCGCCATAGAGACTTTAAACTATGGCTACACCTTC; CDR3 protein: CSAIETLNYGYTF
J gene: TRBJ1-4; clone size: few; V gene: TRBV2; D gene: .; CDR3 DNA: TGTGCCAGCAGAACAGAGGCTGTGGGGGGTGAAAAACTGTTTTTT; CDR3 protein: CASRTEAVGGEKLFF
J gene: TRBJ1-4; clone size: .; V gene: TRBV2; D gene: .; CDR3 DNA: TGTGCCAGCAGTTATAATGAAAAACTGTTTTTT; CDR3 protein: CASSYNEKLFF
J gene: TRBJ1-2; clone size: .; V gene: TRBV7-9; D gene: .; CDR3 DNA: TGTGCCAGCAGCGAAGACAGCTATGGCTACACCTTC; CDR3 protein: CASSEDSYGYTF
J gene: TRBJ1-1; clone size: .; V gene: TRBV5-5; D gene: .; CDR3 DNA: TGTGCCAGCAGCTTAGGGGGAGTCACTGAAGCTTTCTTT; CDR3 protein: CASSLGGVTEAFF
J gene: TRBJ1-2; clone size: .; V gene: TRBV30; D gene: .; CDR3 DNA: TGTGCCTGGAGTAGGTCAGGATATGGCTACACCTTC; CDR3 protein: CAWSRSGYGYTF
J gene: TRBJ1-1; clone size: .; V gene: TRBV30; D gene: .; CDR3 DNA: TGTGCCTGGAGCCAGGGTGATTATGAAGCTTTCTTT; CDR3 protein: CAWSQGDYEAFF
J gene: TRBJ2-4; clone size: once; V gene: TRBV5-4; D gene: .; CDR3 DNA: TGTGCCAGCAGCTATAGGAATGGGGCTTTAGCCAAAAACATTCAGTACTTC; CDR3 protein: CASSYRNGALAKNIQYF
J gene: TRBJ2-2; clone size: .; V gene: TRBV4-2; D gene: TRBD2; CDR3 DNA: TGTGCCAGCAGCCAAGGAGGAATTGGGACTAGCGGGGAGCTGTTTTTT; CDR3 protein: CASSQGGIGTSGELFF
J gene: TRBJ2-7; clone size: few; V gene: TRBV6-6; D gene: TRBD2; CDR3 DNA: TGTGCCAGCAGCCCGGGACTAGCGGGAGGCGAGCAGTACTTC; CDR3 protein: CASSPGLAGGEQYF
J gene: TRBJ2-7; clone size: .; V gene: TRBV18; D gene: TRBD1; CDR3 DNA: TGTGCCAGCTCAGGAACCGGGACAGGGGGCTACGAGCAGTACTTC; CDR3 protein: CASSGTGTGGYEQYF
J gene: TRBJ2-4; clone size: .; V gene: TRBV19; D gene: .; CDR3 DNA: TGTGCCAGTAGTAGCGGGAATCGGAACATTCAGTACTTC; CDR3 protein: CASSSGNRNIQYF
J gene: TRBJ2-7; clone size: .; V gene: TRBV29-1; D gene: TRBD1; CDR3 DNA: TGCAGCGCCTGGACAGGGCACCACGAGCAGTACTTC; CDR3 protein: CSAWTGHHEQYF
J gene: TRBJ2-4; clone size: .; V gene: TRBV28; D gene: TRBD1; CDR3 DNA: TGTGCCAGCTCCCGACCTGGACAGGGTGCCAAAAACATTCAGTACTTC; CDR3 protein: CASSRPGQGAKNIQYF
J gene: TRBJ1-4; clone size: .; V gene: TRBV10-3; D gene: .; CDR3 DNA: TGTGCCATCAGTGAAGGCAGTTGGCGAGCGGCAACTAATGAAAAACTGTTTTTT; CDR3 protein: CAISEGSWRAATNEKLFF
J gene: TRBJ2-2; clone size: once; V gene: TRBV3-1/TRBV3-2; D gene: TRBD2; CDR3 DNA: TGTGCCAGCAGCACCGGCGGGACTAGGGGAGGAAACACCGGGGAGCTGTTTTTT; CDR3 protein: CASSTGGTRGGNTGELFF